The clone carrying this T cell receptor beta chain came up many times. Its antigen is undetermined. The data originate from a study of Graves' ophthalmopathy and Graves' hyperthyroidism. Whole-study results and caveats: Ophthalmopathy progression was predicted by the model at 60% to 71% sensitivity and about 72% specificity. Among expanded thyroid clonotypes above 0.001 frequency, most also occurred in blood.

PBMCs were isolated by Ficoll-Paque density gradient centrifugation, using approximately 10 ml of fresh peripheral blood as the starting material. CDR3 regions of TCR beta were amplified from RNA transcripts. The first round was an RT-PCR with HTBI primers, and the second round was a multiplex PCR. Using its own MiXCR run on the multiplex PCR reads, TCRdb lists one record per CDR3 protein. The sample records about 170,000 distinct CDR3 sequences, 30% to 45% being singletons. The CDR3 length is 12 residues. Trimming took 3 bases from V and 9 from J, leaving 9 bases between them. Germline CDR1 and CDR2: MNHNS and SASEGT.

The sample was peripheral blood. The chain joins TRBV6-1 to TRBJ1-3; D uncertain. The TCR sequence derives from a woman between 35 and 50 years old with Graves' ophthalmopathy. CDR3 sequence (DNA): TGTGCCAGCAGTGACGCCAGAAGCACCATATATTTT. As protein: CASSDARSTIYF.